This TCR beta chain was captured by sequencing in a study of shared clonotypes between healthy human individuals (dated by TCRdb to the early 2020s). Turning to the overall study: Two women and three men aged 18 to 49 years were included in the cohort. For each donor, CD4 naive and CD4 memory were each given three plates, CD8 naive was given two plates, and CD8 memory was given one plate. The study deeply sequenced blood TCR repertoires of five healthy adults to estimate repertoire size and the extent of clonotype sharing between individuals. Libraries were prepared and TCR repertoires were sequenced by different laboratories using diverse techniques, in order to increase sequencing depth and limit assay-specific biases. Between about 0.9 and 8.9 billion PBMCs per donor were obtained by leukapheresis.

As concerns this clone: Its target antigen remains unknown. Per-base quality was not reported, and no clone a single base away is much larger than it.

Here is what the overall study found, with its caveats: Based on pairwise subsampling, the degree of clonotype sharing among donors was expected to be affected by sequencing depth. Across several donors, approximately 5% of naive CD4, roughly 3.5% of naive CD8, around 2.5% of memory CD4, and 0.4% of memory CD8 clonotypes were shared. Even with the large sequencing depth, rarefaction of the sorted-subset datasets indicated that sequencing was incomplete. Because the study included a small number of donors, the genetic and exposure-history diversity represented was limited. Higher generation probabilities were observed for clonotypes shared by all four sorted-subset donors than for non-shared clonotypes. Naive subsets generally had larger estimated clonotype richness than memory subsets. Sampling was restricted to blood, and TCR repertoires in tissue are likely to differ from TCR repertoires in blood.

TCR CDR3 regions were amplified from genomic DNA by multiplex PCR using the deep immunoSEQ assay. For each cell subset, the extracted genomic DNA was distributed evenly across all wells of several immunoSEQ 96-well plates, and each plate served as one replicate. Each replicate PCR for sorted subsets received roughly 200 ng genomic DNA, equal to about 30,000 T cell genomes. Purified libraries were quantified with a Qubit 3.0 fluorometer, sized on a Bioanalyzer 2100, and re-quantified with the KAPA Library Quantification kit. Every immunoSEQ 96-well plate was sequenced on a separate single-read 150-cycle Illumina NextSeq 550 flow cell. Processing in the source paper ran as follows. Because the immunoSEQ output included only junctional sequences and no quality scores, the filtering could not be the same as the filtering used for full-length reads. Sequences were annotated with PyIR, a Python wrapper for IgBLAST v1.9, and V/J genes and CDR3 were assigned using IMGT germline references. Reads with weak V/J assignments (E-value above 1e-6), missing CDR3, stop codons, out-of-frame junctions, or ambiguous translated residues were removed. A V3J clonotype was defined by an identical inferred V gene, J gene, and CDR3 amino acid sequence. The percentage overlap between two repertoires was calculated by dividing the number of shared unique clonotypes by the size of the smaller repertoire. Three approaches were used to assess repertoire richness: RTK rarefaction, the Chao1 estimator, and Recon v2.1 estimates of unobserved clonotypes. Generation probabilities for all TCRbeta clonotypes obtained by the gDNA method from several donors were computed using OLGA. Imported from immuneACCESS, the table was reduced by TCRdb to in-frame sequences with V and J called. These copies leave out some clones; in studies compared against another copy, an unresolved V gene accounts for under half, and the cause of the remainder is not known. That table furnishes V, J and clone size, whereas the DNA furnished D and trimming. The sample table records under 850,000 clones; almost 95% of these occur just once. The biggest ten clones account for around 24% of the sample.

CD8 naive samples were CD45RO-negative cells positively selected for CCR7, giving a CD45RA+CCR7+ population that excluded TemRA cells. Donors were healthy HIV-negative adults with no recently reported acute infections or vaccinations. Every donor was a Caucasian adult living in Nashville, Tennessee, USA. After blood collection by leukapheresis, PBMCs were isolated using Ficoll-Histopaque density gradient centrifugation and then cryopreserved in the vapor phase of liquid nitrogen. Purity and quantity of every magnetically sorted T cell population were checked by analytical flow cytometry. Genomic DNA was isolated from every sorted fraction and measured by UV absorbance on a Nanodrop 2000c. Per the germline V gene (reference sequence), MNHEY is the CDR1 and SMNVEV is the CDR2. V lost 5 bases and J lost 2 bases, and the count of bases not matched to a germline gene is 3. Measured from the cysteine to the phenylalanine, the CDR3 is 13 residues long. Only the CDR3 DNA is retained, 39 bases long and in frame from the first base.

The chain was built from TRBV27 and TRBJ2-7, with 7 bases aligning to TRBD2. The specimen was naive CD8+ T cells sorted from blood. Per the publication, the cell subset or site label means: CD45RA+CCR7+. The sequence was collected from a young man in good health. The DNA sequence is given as TGTGCCAGCAGTCAGAGCGGGACCTACGAGCAGTACTTC. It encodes CASSQSGTYEQYF.